The next 7 T cell receptor beta chains were all read from a single sample in a study of Tregs in tolerant kidney transplant recipients. Repertoires were generated with immunoSEQ multiplex PCR, while TCRdb's copy carries only in-frame clones and drops some. With roughly 48,000 clones in the sample, the ten largest clones hold around 0.8%. The sequencing here drew on CD4+ T cells from blood, taken before the transplant. The source of these receptors is a human donor who received a combined kidney and bone marrow transplant.

Worth noting for this clone: The sequence runs out 3 residues before the end of the CDR3; the remainder is reconstructed from the germline J gene. V and J are TRBV20-1 and TRBJ2-1; 9 bases agree with TRBD2. The CDR3 runs 15 residues. The V gene end was trimmed by 6 bases and the J gene end by 5 bases; junction bases not matched to a gene: 11. The germline V gene has CDR1 DFQATT and CDR2 SNEGSKA (reference sequence). The CDR3 sequence is CSATAAGGLNNEQFF. The sequenced CDR3 bases are TGCAGTGCCACCGCAGCGGGAGGACTTAACAATGAG.

As to this clone: The read halts 3 residues ahead of the CDR3 end, with the missing end drawn from the germline J gene. The chain recombines TRBV19 with TRBJ1-3; D is unclear. The V end was cut by 5 bases, the J end by 0 bases, with 8 bases between. The CDR3 length is 14 residues. From germline, CDR1 is LNHDA and CDR2 SQIVND (reference sequence). The sequenced part of the CDR3 DNA is TGTGCCAGTAGTGCCGACTACTCTGGAAACACC. Encoded protein: CASSADYSGNT. The whole CDR3 protein is CASSADYSGNTIYF.

A note on this clone: The CDR3 is cut off 3 residues early in the read; its end comes from the germline J gene. The chain is built from TRBV5-1 and TRBJ2-5; weak D call: TRBD1 (5 bases). Germline-derived CDR1 and CDR2 are SGHRS and YFSETQ. The CDR3 is 13 amino acids. The germline V and J ends were trimmed by 0 bases and 4 bases, with 7 bases remaining between them. The covered CDR3 bases are TGCGCCAGCAGCTTGGAAGGGGTAGAGACC. Translation gives CASSLEGVET. The entire CDR3 protein reads CASSLEGVETQYF. The entire variable domain, with the rest obtained from reference TRBV5-1 and TRBJ2-5, is as follows: KAGVTQTPRYLIKTRGQQVTLSCSPISGHRSVSWYQQTPGQGLQFLFEYFSETQRNKGNFPGRFSGRQFSNSRSEMNVSTLELGDSALYLCASSLEGVETQYFGPGTRLLVL.

As regards this clone: The read falls 3 residues short of the CDR3 end, and the missing part is taken from the germline J gene. The J gene is TRBJ2-1, the V gene TRBV4-1; 8 bases are a match to TRBD1. There are 16 residues in the CDR3. The J segment lost 5 bases and the V segment lost 3 bases, leaving 9 bases of the junction unmatched. Germline lookup yields CDR1 MGHRA and CDR2 YSYEKL. CDR3 bases read: TGCGCCAGCAGCCAGGTAGCGACAGGGGACCACAATGAG. Translation: CASSQVATGDHNE. In full, the CDR3 is CASSQVATGDHNEQFF.

On this clone itself: The CDR3 end is not reached by the read, which stops 3 residues before it; the germline J gene fills it in. This sequence joins TRBV7-2 and TRBJ1-1; 12 positions agree with TRBD1. This CDR3 has 15 amino acids. Germline-derived CDR1 and CDR2 are SGHTA and FQGNSA. The DNA read from the CDR3 is TGTGCCAGCAGCTTACGGCCGGGACAGGGGGCGGAA. Translation: CASSLRPGQGAE. The full CDR3 is CASSLRPGQGAEAFF.

CDR3: CASSPTGVLDTQYF. The CDR3 bases that were read are TGTGCCAGCAGCCCCACAGGGGTGTTGGATACG. The chain employs TRBV7-9 and TRBJ2-3; 7 bases are shared with TRBD1. The observed sequence ends 3 residues before the CDR3 terminus, with the missing tail filled in from the germline J gene. Germline CDR1 SEHNR, CDR2 FQNEAQ (reference sequence). V dropped 5 bases and J dropped 6; count of bases not matched to a gene: 8. The CDR3 covers 14 residues.

Details on this clone: The read falls 3 residues short of the CDR3 end, and the missing part is taken from the germline J gene. This chain links TRBV20-1 with TRBJ1-5, with a possible D match to TRBD1 (5 bases). The CDR3 totals 14 residues. V lost 3 bases and J lost 6, with 15 bases in between. Germline CDR1 reads DFQATT; CDR2 reads SNEGSKA (reference sequence). Partial CDR3 DNA: TGCAGTGCTAGTGCAGGGTTGAAAGGTCAGCCC. Translated, it gives CSASAGLKGQP. The whole CDR3 sequence reads CSASAGLKGQPQHF.